These 29 T cell receptor beta chains originate from one sample sequenced in a study of T cells in Graves' hyperthyroidism and ophthalmopathy. Researchers amplified the TCR beta CDR3 regions from RNA transcripts. First-round RT-PCR with HTBI primers amplified the TCR CDR3 region. Each CDR3 protein gets one entry after TCRdb re-called the multiplex PCR reads with MiXCR. The repertoire includes 500,000 or so distinct CDR3 sequences, 17% of them detected once, and about 16% sits in the top ten. The specimen was blood. The receptors shown here come from a woman aged 18-29 years with Graves' ophthalmopathy.

The chain uses TRBV5-1 and TRBJ1-2, with no clear D. Trimming took 2 bases from V and 8 from J, leaving 19 bases between them. This CDR3 is 15 amino acids long. The germline V gene encodes CDR1 SGHRS and CDR2 YFSETQ. CDR3 amino acids: CASSFRFDTGNGYTF. The DNA of the CDR3 is TGCGCCAGCAGCTTTCGTTTCGATACTGGAAACGGCTACACCTTC.

The chain couples TRBV10-3 to TRBJ1-3; D is possibly TRBD1 (5 bases). V lost 8 bases and J 4 bases, leaving 12 bases between the germline ends. The CDR3 length is 13 residues. Germline CDR1 reads ENHRY; CDR2 reads SYGVKD. CDR3 sequence (DNA): TGTGCCATCCCCCCGCAGGGAGGAAACACCATATATTTT. Its translation is CAIPPQGGNTIYF.

The rearrangement links TRBV25-1 to TRBJ2-3; 9 bases align to TRBD2. The junction had 2 bases not matched to a gene; V was cut back by 2 bases and J by 2 bases. Germline V gene data show CDR1 as MGHDK and CDR2 as SYGVNS. The CDR3 has 15 residues. CDR3 in amino acids: CASSEKRGVTDTQYF. CDR3 coding DNA: TGTGCCAGCAGTGAAAAGCGGGGGGTCACAGATACGCAGTATTTT.

The chain employs TRBV12-3 or TRBV12-4 and TRBJ1-6; a possible D gene is TRBD1 (5 bases). The V end was cut by 6 bases, the J end by 8 bases, with 23 bases between. CDR3 length: 17 amino acids. The CDR3 DNA follows: TGTGCCAGCAGCCCCTGGGGGGAAGGGACGATTGATTCACCCCTCCACTTT. Protein: CASSPWGEGTIDSPLHF.

This clonotype has a handful of counts. The chain carries TRBV4-2 and TRBJ2-7; 8 nucleotides match TRBD1. The CDR3 covers 15 residues. CDR1 and CDR2 from the germline V gene are LGHNA and YNFKEQ. After removal of 3 bases from V and 3 bases from J, the junction contained 7 bases not matched to a gene. The CDR3 sequence is CASSQARDRGYEQYF. In DNA form, the CDR3 reads TGTGCCAGCAGCCAGGCCCGAGACAGGGGCTACGAGCAGTACTTC.

This clonotype appeared once. This chain uses TRBV10-3 with TRBJ2-1; maybe TRBD1 (5 bases). V was cut by 6 bases and J by 7 bases, with 10 bases left in between. From germline, CDR1 is ENHRY and CDR2 SYGVKD. CDR3 length: 12 residues. Here the CDR3 DNA reads TGTGCCATCAGCGAACAGGATAATGAGCAGTTCTTC. Its protein product is CAISEQDNEQFF.

This chain joins TRBV7-3 and TRBJ1-3; D ambiguous. CDR3 length: 15 amino acids. Germline CDR1 reads SGHTA; CDR2 reads FQGTGA. Trimming removed 1 base at V and 4 bases at J, with 11 bases between. The DNA for the CDR3 is TGTGCCAGCAGCTTAAAGGGCTCGGGAGGAAACACCATATATTTT. It specifies CASSLKGSGGNTIYF.

The chain recombines TRBV5-1 with TRBJ2-7; no clear D gene. V lost 4 bases, J lost 5 bases, and 10 bases lay in between. Germline V gene data show CDR1 as SGHRS and CDR2 as YFSETQ. This CDR3 is 12 amino acids long. The CDR3 is CASSPYENEQYF. CDR3 bases: TGCGCCAGCAGCCCCTACGAGAACGAGCAGTACTTC.

This clonotype was observed a handful of times. The chain recombines TRBV5-1 with TRBJ2-1, with 15 bases lining up with TRBD2. In germline, CDR1 is SGHRS, CDR2 YFSETQ. The CDR3 is 17 residues long. Trimming cost V 4 bases and J 7 bases; bases outside gene matches: 9. In nucleotides, the CDR3 is TGCGCCAGCAGCCGCTCCTGGACTAGCGGGGGGGGGAATGAGCAGTTCTTC. Translated: CASSRSWTSGGGNEQFF.

This chain joins TRBV6-1 and TRBJ2-1; 14 nucleotides line up with TRBD2. Germline CDR1 is MNHNS and CDR2 is SASEGT. CDR3 length equals 15 residues. Germline trimming cut 8 bases from V and 6 bases from J; bases unmatched to any gene: 6. This CDR3 is CASLAGTSGGNEQFF. The CDR3 DNA reads TGTGCCAGCTTGGCCGGGACTAGCGGGGGCAATGAGCAGTTCTTC.

This chain links TRBV6-1 with TRBJ1-1; D not certain. The CDR3 has 14 residues. V shed 0 bases and J shed 4 bases, with 9 bases lying between them. Germline CDR1 reads MNHNS; CDR2 reads SASEGT. The CDR3 DNA sequence: TGTGCCAGCAGTGAAGCAATCTCCGGCACTGAAGCTTTCTTT. This gives the protein CASSEAISGTEAFF.

Only a few counts were recorded for this clonotype. The chain joins TRBV29-1 to TRBJ1-1; D uncertain. Germline loops: CDR1 SQVTM, CDR2 ANQGSEA. V was pared by 3 bases and J by 4 bases, with 12 bases between. The CDR3 consists of 13 residues. The CDR3 spells CSVDGRSGTEAFF. The DNA for the CDR3 is TGCAGCGTTGATGGCCGTTCGGGCACTGAAGCTTTCTTT.

This clonotype has a count of ten or more. The chain recombines TRBV28 with TRBJ1-6, with 7 bases lining up with TRBD1. The germline gives CDR1 MDHEN, CDR2 SYDVKM. V was pared by 3 bases and J by 6 bases, with 5 bases of the junction left unmatched. The CDR3 contains 15 residues. CDR3 protein: CASSFETGLNSPLHF. For the CDR3, the DNA is TGTGCCAGCAGTTTTGAGACAGGGCTTAATTCACCCCTCCACTTT.

Many counts were recorded for this clonotype. This sequence joins TRBV20-1 and TRBJ1-1, with D tentatively TRBD1 (5 bases). Trimming removed 5 bases from V and 3 bases from J, with 16 bases in between. Germline loops: CDR1 DFQATT, CDR2 SNEGSKA (reference sequence). This CDR3 region has 14 residues. The chain's CDR3 is CSAPTVSGDTEAFF. CDR3 sequence (DNA): TGCAGTGCTCCGACAGTCTCTGGGGACACTGAAGCTTTCTTT.

The chain uses TRBV20-1 and TRBJ2-1; 13 bases line up with TRBD2. CDR1 and CDR2 from the germline V gene are DFQATT and SNEGSKA (reference sequence). Unmatched junction bases numbered 8, after V lost 5 bases and J lost 4 bases. There are 16 residues in the CDR3. The CDR3 DNA sequence: TGCAGTGCTCTTTTACTAGCGGGAGGGCTTTACAATGAGCAGTTCTTC. It is translated as CSALLLAGGLYNEQFF.

This clonotype was counted at least ten times. CDR3 residues: CASRPLAGGQIYEQFF. The CDR3 nucleotides read TGTGCCAGCAGGCCTCTAGCGGGGGGGCAAATATATGAGCAGTTCTTC. The chain links TRBV11-2 to TRBJ2-1; 12 bases map to TRBD2. CDR3 length: 16 residues. Trimming took 6 bases from V and 8 from J; bases not matched to a gene: 11. Germline CDR1 reads SGHAT; CDR2 reads FQNNGV. The complete variable domain, with remaining parts taken from reference TRBV11-2 and TRBJ2-1, reads EAGVAQSPRYKIIEKRQSVAFWCNPISGHATLYWYQQILGQGPKLLIQFQNNGVVDDSQLPKDRFSAERLKGVDSTLKIQPAKLEDSAVYLCASRPLAGGQIYEQFFGPGTRLTVL.

This clonotype was detected a few times. The chain combines TRBV20-1 with TRBJ2-4, with 12 bases that match TRBD1. The CDR3 spans 23 residues. Germline CDR1 reads DFQATT; CDR2 reads SNEGSKA (reference sequence). V was pared by 0 bases and J by 0 bases, with 21 bases of the junction left unmatched. The CDR3 loop reads CSARDMGDRGRKEPNLAKNIQYF. The CDR3 DNA reads TGCAGTGCTAGAGATATGGGGGACAGGGGGCGTAAGGAACCTAATCTAGCCAAAAACATTCAGTACTTC.

This clonotype was seen a few times. The chain carries TRBV3-1 and TRBJ1-6; D is perhaps TRBD1 (5 bases). The V gene lost 1 base and the J gene lost 5 bases, with 12 bases spanning the gap. Germline V gene sequence: CDR1 LGHDT, CDR2 YNNKEL (reference sequence). The CDR3 runs to 16 residues. CDR3 nucleotides: TGTGCCAGCAGCCAAGTCGAACAGGAGAATAATTCACCCCTCCACTTT. Protein product: CASSQVEQENNSPLHF.

This rearrangement joins TRBV5-1 to TRBJ2-3, with a possible D match to TRBD1 (6 bases). Trimming pared 0 bases from V and 0 bases from J, leaving 11 bases between. CDR1 is SGHRS, CDR2 YFSETQ, per germline. This CDR3 contains 16 residues. As DNA, the CDR3 is TGCGCCAGCAGCTTGGCAGGACAGCTTAGCACAGATACGCAGTATTTT. Encoded protein: CASSLAGQLSTDTQYF.

This clonotype appeared a few times. The V and J genes are TRBV10-1 and TRBJ2-1; 11 bases line up with TRBD2. The CDR3 runs to 18 residues. V shed 0 bases and J 3 bases; nucleotides not matched to a gene: 7. Germline V gene data show CDR1 as WNHNN and CDR2 as SYGVQD (reference sequence). Here the CDR3 reads CASSESPSGRTRYNEQFF. The CDR3 DNA sequence: TGCGCCAGCAGTGAGTCGCCTAGCGGGAGGACCCGCTACAATGAGCAGTTCTTC.

The rearrangement links TRBV6-1 to TRBJ1-6; D remains ambiguous. Per the germline V gene, CDR1 is MNHNS and CDR2 is SASEGT. Between the trimmed V and J ends, which lost 6 bases and 4 bases, there was a span of 13 bases. This CDR3 comprises 15 residues. CDR3 in amino acids: CASSGGVGYNSPLHF. DNA of the CDR3: TGTGCCAGCAGCGGCGGAGTGGGTTATAATTCACCCCTCCACTTT.

The chain carries TRBV2 and TRBJ1-5; TRBD1 matches at 10 bases. The V gene end was trimmed by 5 bases and the J gene end by 4 bases; junction bases not matched to a gene: 5. The CDR3 totals 15 residues. Germline V gene sequence: CDR1 SNHLY, CDR2 FYNNEI. The CDR3 sequence is CASSPRGQGNQPQHF. Written as DNA, the CDR3 is TGTGCCAGCAGTCCTAGGGGACAGGGGAATCAGCCCCAGCATTTT.

The chain recombines TRBV7-3 with TRBJ2-6; D not resolved. The V end lost 3 bases, the J end lost 0 bases, and 6 bases lay between the germline ends. This CDR3 comprises 15 residues. Germline CDR1 is SGHTA and CDR2 is FQGTGA. The CDR3 region is CASSFHSSGANVLTF. The CDR3 DNA reads TGTGCCAGCAGCTTTCACAGCTCTGGGGCCAACGTCCTGACTTTC.

This clonotype was detected once. J is TRBJ1-3 and V is TRBV20-1; no clear D. The V gene's germline CDR1 is DFQATT and CDR2 SNEGSKA (reference sequence). The CDR3 runs 13 residues. The germline V and J ends were trimmed by 6 bases and 4 bases, with 13 bases remaining between them. The CDR3 loop reads CSAPLEVGNTIYF. Written as DNA, the CDR3 is TGCAGTGCCCCACTTGAAGTAGGAAACACCATATATTTT.

This clonotype occurred many times. CDR3: CASSRGRGSTYEQYF. The CDR3 bases are TGTGCCAGCAGTAGGGGAAGGGGGTCAACCTACGAGCAGTACTTC. The J gene is TRBJ2-7, the V gene TRBV12-3 or TRBV12-4; tentative D call: TRBD1 (6 bases). V was trimmed by 5 bases and J by 2 bases, leaving 16 bases between them. The CDR3 extends over 15 amino acids.

The sample holds many counts of this clonotype. The CDR3 loop is CSVRPPDRGQWNEQYF. CDR3 in DNA: TGCAGTGTCAGACCCCCTGACAGGGGGCAATGGAACGAGCAGTACTTC. The V gene is TRBV20-1, the J gene TRBJ2-7; 10 bases are a match to TRBD1. This CDR3 is 16 amino acids long. CDR1 and CDR2 from the germline V gene are DFQATT and SNEGSKA (reference sequence). The junction had 17 bases not matched to a gene; V was cut back by 7 bases and J by 5 bases.

This clonotype was detected a few times. The J gene is TRBJ2-4, the V gene TRBV28; a weak D match, TRBD2 (6 bases). Germline V gives CDR1 MDHEN, CDR2 SYDVKM. The CDR3 runs 13 residues. V lost 2 bases, J lost 8 bases, and 10 bases lay in between. The CDR3: CASSLRTGDIQYF. The DNA for the CDR3 is TGTGCCAGCAGTTTAAGGACGGGGGACATTCAGTACTTC.

There are many counts of this clonotype. The chain has TRBV10-3 and TRBJ2-7; 7 bases line up with TRBD1. V lost 6 bases, J lost 6 bases, and 11 bases stayed unmatched. The CDR3 has 14 residues. The germline CDR1 and CDR2 sequences are ENHRY and SYGVKD. The CDR3 DNA reads TGTGCCATCAGCCCGAGGGACAGCGAAAGCGAGCAGTACTTC. As protein: CAISPRDSESEQYF.

This chain uses TRBV7-2 with TRBJ2-1, with TRBD2 as a possible D gene (5 bases). The CDR3 consists of 14 residues. V dropped 5 bases and J dropped 9 bases, with 17 bases sitting between them. Germline V gene sequence: CDR1 SGHTA, CDR2 FQGNSA. The CDR3 loop reads CASSKLEGYPEQFF. For the CDR3, the DNA is TGTGCCAGCAGCAAATTAGAGGGTTATCCTGAGCAGTTCTTC.